The TCR beta chain described here comes from a study of shared clonotypes between healthy human individuals. About the study: There were three CD4 naive, three CD4 memory, two CD8 naive and one CD8 memory plates per donor.

Trimming pared 2 bases from V and 0 bases from J, leaving 5 bases between. CDR3 length: 13 residues. Germline loops: CDR1 SGHTA, CDR2 FQGNSA. Each PCR replicate from the sorted subsets contained 150 to 250 ng DNA, which is about 30,000 T cell genomes. Sequencing was performed with immunoSEQ multiplex PCR; in TCRdb, only in-frame clones are kept and a portion is missing. The top ten clones hold approximately 0.11% of a sample with hundreds of thousands of clones, approximately 95% of them seen once. The naive CD8 fraction comprised CD45RO-negative cells positively selected for CCR7 and excluded terminally differentiated effector memory CD45RA+ cells.

The genes are TRBV7-2 and TRBJ2-7; D unclear. Sequenced material: naive CD8+ T cells sorted from blood. The sequence derives from a woman aged 25 to 39 in good health. CDR3 amino acids: CASSLNPSYEQYF. CDR3 DNA sequence: TGTGCCAGCAGCTTAAACCCCTCCTACGAGCAGTACTTC.